This TCR beta chain was obtained from a study of OX40 agonist ivuxolimab in advanced cancers. Study observations and caveats: Expanded clones belonging to CD8+ T cells outnumbered, on average, those of CD4+.

A word on this clone: As yet, its antigen is unknown.

Repertoires were generated with immunoSEQ multiplex PCR, while TCRdb's copy carries only in-frame clones and drops some. This table has fewer than 95,000 clones, 75% to 85% appearing once. Sequenced here: CD4+ or CD8+ T cells sorted from blood, sampled in a trial of the OX40 agonist ivuxolimab. The source is an adult with an advanced solid tumor such as melanoma, head and neck, liver or kidney cancer.

The CDR3 DNA reads TGTGCCAGCAGTGGTAATGAGGGGCGGTACACTGAAGCTTTCTTT. Translating it yields CASSGNEGRYTEAFF. This sequence joins TRBV6-6 and TRBJ1-1; perhaps TRBD1 as D (5 bases). This CDR3 spans 15 amino acids. Trimming shortened V by 5 bases and J by 3 bases, and 16 bases separated the two germline ends. Germline V gene data show CDR1 as MNHNY and CDR2 as SVGAGI (reference sequence).